This TCR beta chain stems from a study of cytomegalovirus exposure and HLA in healthy donors. Study-wide background: A previous analysis identified approximately 120 million unique TCR beta sequences derived from about 180 million T cells. Study-level findings and limits: In a later analysis, at a false discovery rate of 0.05, some 17,000 TCR beta sequences were associated with HLA alleles.

A multiplex PCR was run with 60 Vbeta primers and 13 Jbeta primers. Clones were sequenced by immunoSEQ multiplex PCR, and TCRdb holds only the in-frame ones, with some missing. The table has 90,000 to 130,000 clones, 55% to 70% seen once. Of note for this clone: What it recognizes is unknown.

Germline assignment: CDR1 SGHRS and CDR2 YFSETQ. The CDR3 contains 14 residues. Trimming pared 0 bases from V and 8 bases from J, leaving 12 bases between. The chain couples TRBV5-1 to TRBJ2-1, with D perhaps TRBD1 (6 bases). Sequenced material: PBMCs. This clonotype originated in a woman aged 25 to 39 in good health and CMV-seronegative. CDR3 sequence reads: CASSLGQARDEQFF. For the CDR3, the DNA is TGCGCCAGCAGCTTGGGACAGGCTCGGGATGAGCAGTTCTTC.